This TCR beta chain emerged from a study of blood T cell repertoires in COVID-19 (dated by TCRdb to 2019 to 2021). Regarding the complete study: Collaborator samples came from the United States, Italy and Spain and covered acute and convalescent phases of COVID-19. Samples were obtained from the ongoing ImmuneRACE study (first 160 participants) and from 1,200 or so subjects provided by 6 global collaborators. Where available, HLA class I and class II types were taken from metadata supplied by the sample provider and were not determined by assay-based typing. Subjects who had been exposed to COVID-19, were actively infected with it, or had recovered from it provided the deeply sampled blood TCRbeta repertoires that made up the dataset. The prospective study material was composed of cDNA or gDNA derived from T cells, B-cell-depleted T cells, or PBMCs. The repertoires were released in a freely available public database intended as a resource for research on the immune response to SARS-CoV-2. Nearly every sample came with metadata listing a de-identified subject ID, COVID-19 status, age in years and sex.

The collaborating institutions used their own protocols to collect whole blood in K2EDTA tubes. Collaborator samples were shipped for TCRbeta analysis as frozen whole blood, isolated PBMCs, or DNA extracted from either sample type. What the authors observed across the whole study: The quantity of clinical and demographic metadata differed by source and by participant and was supplied without curation.

This clone was seen a few times. What this receptor recognizes is not known. No base-level quality is on record; no much larger clone is a single base apart. TCRbeta CDR3 regions were amplified from genomic DNA by means of the immunoSEQ Assay, a bias-controlled multiplex PCR. The source study handled its data this way. The number of nucleated cells in each sample was estimated from the amplification of reference gene primers within the assay. To quantify the absolute abundance of each unique TCRbeta CDR3 rearrangement, sequence reads were collapsed and filtered. For each sample, productive Simpson clonality was calculated as the square root of Simpson's diversity index over productive rearrangements. TCRdb provides this immuneACCESS table in a form limited to in-frame rearrangements. Some clones are lacking; in checked studies, under half of them reflect an unresolved V gene, and why the rest are absent is not known. V, J and clone size reflect that table, while D and trimming were determined from the DNA. The sample records roughly 68,000 clones, approximately 85% of which are singletons. Over 25% of the sample lies in the top ten.

CDR1 WNHNN and CDR2 SYGVQD were looked up in the germline V gene (reference sequence). Relative to germline, V is 7 bases shorter and J is 6 bases shorter, with 12 bases between their ends. Including cysteine and phenylalanine, the CDR3 has 13 amino acids. Only the CDR3 DNA is retained, 39 bases long and in frame from the first base. The chain is made from TRBV10-1 and TRBJ2-2, with no reliable assignment of the D segment. The source is a man aged 45 to 65 with acute or convalescent COVID-19. The specimen sequenced was peripheral blood. The DNA reads TGCGCCAGCACGGCGGCCATTTCCGGGGAGCTGTTTTTT. This sequence encodes CASTAAISGELFF.